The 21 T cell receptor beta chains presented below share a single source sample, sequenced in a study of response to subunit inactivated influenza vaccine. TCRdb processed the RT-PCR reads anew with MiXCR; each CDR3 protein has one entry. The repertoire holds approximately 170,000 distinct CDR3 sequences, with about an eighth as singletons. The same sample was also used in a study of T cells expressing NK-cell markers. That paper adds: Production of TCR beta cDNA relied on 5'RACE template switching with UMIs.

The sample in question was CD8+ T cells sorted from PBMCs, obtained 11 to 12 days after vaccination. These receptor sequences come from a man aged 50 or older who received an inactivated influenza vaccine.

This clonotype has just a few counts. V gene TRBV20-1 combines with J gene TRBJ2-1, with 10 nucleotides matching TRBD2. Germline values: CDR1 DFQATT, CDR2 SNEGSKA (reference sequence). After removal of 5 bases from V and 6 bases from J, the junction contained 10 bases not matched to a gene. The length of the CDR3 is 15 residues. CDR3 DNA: TGCAGTGCTTTTAGGCTAGCGGGAGTGAGCAATGAGCAGTTCTTC. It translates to CSAFRLAGVSNEQFF.

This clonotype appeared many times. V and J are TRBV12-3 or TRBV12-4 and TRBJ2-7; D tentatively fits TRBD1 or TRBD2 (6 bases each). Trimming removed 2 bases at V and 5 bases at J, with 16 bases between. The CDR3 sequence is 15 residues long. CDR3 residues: CASSLMGGRVDEQYF. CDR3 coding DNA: TGTGCCAGCAGTTTAATGGGGGGCAGGGTTGACGAGCAGTACTTC.

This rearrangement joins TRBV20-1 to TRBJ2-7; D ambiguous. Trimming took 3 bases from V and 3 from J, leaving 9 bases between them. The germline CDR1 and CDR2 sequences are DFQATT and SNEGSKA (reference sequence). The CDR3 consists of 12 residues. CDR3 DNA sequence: TGCAGTGCTAGTCAGGAGAGCTACGAGCAGTACTTC. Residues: CSASQESYEQYF.

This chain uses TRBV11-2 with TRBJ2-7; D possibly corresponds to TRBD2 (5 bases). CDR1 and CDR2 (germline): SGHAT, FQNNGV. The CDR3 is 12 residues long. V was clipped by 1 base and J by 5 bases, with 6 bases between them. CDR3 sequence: CASSLGENEQYF. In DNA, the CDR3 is TGTGCCAGCAGCTTAGGGGAGAACGAGCAGTACTTC.

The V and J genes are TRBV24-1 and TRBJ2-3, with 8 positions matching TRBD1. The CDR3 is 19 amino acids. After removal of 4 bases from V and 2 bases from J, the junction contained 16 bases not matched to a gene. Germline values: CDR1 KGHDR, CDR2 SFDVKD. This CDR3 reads CATSDSGTGIEKATDTQYF. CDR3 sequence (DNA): TGTGCCACCAGTGACTCCGGGACAGGTATTGAGAAAGCCACAGATACGCAGTATTTT.

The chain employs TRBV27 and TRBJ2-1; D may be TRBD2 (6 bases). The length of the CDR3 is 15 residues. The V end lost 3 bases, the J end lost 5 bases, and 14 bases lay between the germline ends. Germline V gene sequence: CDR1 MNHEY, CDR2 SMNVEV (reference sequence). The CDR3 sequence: CASSFMRETDNEQFF. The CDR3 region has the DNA TGTGCCAGCAGTTTTATGCGGGAAACCGACAATGAGCAGTTCTTC.

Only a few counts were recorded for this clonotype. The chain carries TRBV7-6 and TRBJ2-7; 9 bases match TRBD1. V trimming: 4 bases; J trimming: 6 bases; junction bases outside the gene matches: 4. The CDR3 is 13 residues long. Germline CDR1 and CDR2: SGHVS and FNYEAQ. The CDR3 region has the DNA TGTGCCAGCAGCTCGACGGACAGGGGCGAGCAGTACTTC. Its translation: CASSSTDRGEQYF. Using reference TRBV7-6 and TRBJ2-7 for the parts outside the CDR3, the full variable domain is GAGVSQSPRYKVTKRGQDVALRCDPISGHVSLYWYRQALGQGPEFLTYFNYEAQQDKSGLPNDRFSAERPEGSISTLTIQRTEQRDSAMYRCASSSTDRGEQYFGPGTRLTVT.

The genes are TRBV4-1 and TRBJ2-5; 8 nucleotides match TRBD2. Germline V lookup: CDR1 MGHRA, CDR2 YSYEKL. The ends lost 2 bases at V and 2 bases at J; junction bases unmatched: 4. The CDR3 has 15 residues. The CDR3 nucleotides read TGCGCCAGCAGCCAATTTAGCGGGAATCAAGAGACCCAGTACTTC. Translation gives CASSQFSGNQETQYF.

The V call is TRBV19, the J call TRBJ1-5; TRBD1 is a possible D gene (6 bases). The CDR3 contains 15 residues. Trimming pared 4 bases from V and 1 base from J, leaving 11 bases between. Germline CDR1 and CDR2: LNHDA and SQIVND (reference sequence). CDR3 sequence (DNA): TGTGCCAGTAGTACTTGGGGGGCGAGCAATCAGCCCCAGCATTTT. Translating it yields CASSTWGASNQPQHF. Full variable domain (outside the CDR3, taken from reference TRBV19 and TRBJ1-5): DGGITQSPKYLFRKEGQNVTLSCEQNLNHDAMYWYRQDPGQGLRLIYYSQIVNDFQKGDIAEGYSVSREKKESFPLTVTSAQKNPTAFYLCASSTWGASNQPQHFGDGTRLSIL.

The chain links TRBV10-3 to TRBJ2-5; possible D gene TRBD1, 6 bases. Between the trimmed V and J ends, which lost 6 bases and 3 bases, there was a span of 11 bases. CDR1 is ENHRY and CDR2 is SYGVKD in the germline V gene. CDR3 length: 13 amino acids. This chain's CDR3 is CAIRDDRKETQYF. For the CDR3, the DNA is TGTGCCATCAGGGACGACAGGAAAGAGACCCAGTACTTC.

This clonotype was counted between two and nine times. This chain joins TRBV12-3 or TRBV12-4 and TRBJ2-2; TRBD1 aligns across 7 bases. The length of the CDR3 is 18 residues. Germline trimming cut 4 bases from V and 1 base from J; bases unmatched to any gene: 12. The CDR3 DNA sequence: TGTGCCAGCAGTTCGCTGCCCGAGGGACAGAGGAACACCGGGGAGCTGTTTTTT. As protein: CASSSLPEGQRNTGELFF.

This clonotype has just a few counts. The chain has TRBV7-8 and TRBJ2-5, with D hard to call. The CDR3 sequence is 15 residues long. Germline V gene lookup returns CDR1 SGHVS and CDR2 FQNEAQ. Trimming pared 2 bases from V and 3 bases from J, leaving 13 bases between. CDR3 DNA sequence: TGTGCCAGCAGCTTATCCCCCGCTAGGGAAGAGACCCAGTACTTC. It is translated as CASSLSPAREETQYF.

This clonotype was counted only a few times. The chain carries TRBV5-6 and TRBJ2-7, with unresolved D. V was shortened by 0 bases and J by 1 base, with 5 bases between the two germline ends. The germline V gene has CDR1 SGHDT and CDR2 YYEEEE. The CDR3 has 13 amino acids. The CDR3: CASSLDGSYEQYF. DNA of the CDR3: TGTGCCAGCAGCTTGGACGGTTCCTACGAGCAGTACTTC.

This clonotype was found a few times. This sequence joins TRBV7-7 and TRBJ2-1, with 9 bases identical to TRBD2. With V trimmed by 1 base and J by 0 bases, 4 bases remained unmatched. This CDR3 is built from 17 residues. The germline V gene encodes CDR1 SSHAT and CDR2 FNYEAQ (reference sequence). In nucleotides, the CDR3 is TGTGCCAGCAGCTTAGGACTAGCGGACAGCTCCTACAATGAGCAGTTCTTC. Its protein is CASSLGLADSSYNEQFF.

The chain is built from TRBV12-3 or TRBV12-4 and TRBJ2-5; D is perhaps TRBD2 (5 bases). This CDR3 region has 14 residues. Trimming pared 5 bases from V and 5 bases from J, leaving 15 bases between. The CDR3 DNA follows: TGTGCCAGCAGTCCTGAAAGGCGCGGGGAGACCCAGTACTTC. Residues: CASSPERRGETQYF.

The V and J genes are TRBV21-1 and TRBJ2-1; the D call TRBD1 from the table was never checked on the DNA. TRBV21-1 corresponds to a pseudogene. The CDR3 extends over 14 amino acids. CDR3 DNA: TGTGCCAGCAGCAAAGAGGGGGCCTACAATGAGCAGTTCTTC. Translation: CASSKEGAYNEQFF.

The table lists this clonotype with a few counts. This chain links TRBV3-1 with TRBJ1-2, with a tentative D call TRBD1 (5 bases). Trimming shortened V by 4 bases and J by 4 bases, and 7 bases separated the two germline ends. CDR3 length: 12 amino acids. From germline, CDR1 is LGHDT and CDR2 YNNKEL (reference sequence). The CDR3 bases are TGTGCCAGCAGCCGGGGGATCTATGGCTACACCTTC. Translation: CASSRGIYGYTF.

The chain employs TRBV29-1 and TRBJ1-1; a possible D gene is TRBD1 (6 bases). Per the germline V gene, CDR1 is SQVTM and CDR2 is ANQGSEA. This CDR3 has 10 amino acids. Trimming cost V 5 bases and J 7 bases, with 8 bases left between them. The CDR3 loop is CSVQGIEAFF. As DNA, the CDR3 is TGCAGCGTTCAGGGGATTGAAGCTTTCTTT.

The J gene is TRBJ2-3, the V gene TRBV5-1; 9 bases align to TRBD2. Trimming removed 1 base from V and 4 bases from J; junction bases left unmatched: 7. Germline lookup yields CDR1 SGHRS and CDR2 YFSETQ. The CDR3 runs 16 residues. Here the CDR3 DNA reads TGCGCCAGCAGCTTGCTAGGGTGGACTAGCGCAGATACGCAGTATTTT. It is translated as CASSLLGWTSADTQYF. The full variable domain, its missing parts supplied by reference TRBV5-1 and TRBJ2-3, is KAGVTQTPRYLIKTRGQQVTLSCSPISGHRSVSWYQQTPGQGLQFLFEYFSETQRNKGNFPGRFSGRQFSNSRSEMNVSTLELGDSALYLCASSLLGWTSADTQYFGPGTRLTVL.

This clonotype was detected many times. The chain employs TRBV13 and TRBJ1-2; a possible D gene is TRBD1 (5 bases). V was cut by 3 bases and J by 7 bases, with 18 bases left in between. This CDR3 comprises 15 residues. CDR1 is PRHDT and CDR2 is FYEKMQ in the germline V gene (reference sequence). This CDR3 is CASSLGTGGSFGYTF. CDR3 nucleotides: TGTGCCAGCAGCTTGGGGACGGGGGGGAGTTTTGGCTACACCTTC.

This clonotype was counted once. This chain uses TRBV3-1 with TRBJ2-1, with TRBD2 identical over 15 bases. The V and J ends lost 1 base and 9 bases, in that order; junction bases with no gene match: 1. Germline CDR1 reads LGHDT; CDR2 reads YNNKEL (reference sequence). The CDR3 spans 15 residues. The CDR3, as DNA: TGTGCCAGCAGCCAAGGGACTAGCGGGGGGGCTGAGCAGTTCTTC. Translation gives CASSQGTSGGAEQFF.